This T cell receptor beta chain was recorded in a study of T cells after yellow fever vaccination. Study summary: The SMART-Seq v4 Ultra Low Input method served to prepare the low-cell-number fractions. General study findings and limits: There was a small share of clonotypes that showed up in both the CD4 and CD8 compartments.

J was trimmed by 5 bases and V by 0 bases; bases with no gene match: 9. Germline CDR1 SGHRS, CDR2 YFSETQ. This CDR3 is built from 16 residues. They built TCR cDNA with 5'RACE template switching, a step that put in a universal primer site and UMIs. TCRdb reanalysed the 5' RACE reads using MiXCR and keeps one entry per CDR3 protein. The repertoire holds hundreds of thousands of distinct CDR3 sequences, more than 3% seen once, with 23% in the top ten. In its sample, this clonotype was seen many times. The antigen is undetermined. The clonotype originates from a man aged 18 to 29 who received the YFV17D yellow fever vaccine. The rearrangement links TRBV5-1 to TRBJ1-2, with 8 nucleotides matching TRBD1. The source material was PBMCs, sampled on the day of the yellow fever booster vaccination. The CDR3 bases are TGCGCCAGCAGCTTGGGCCAGGGGGCGACTGGATATGGCTACACCTTC. This translates into CASSLGQGATGYGYTF. The full variable domain, completed using reference TRBV5-1 and TRBJ1-2, is KAGVTQTPRYLIKTRGQQVTLSCSPISGHRSVSWYQQTPGQGLQFLFEYFSETQRNKGNFPGRFSGRQFSNSRSEMNVSTLELGDSALYLCASSLGQGATGYGYTFGSGTRLTVV.